The rows below give T cell receptor beta chains drawn from one sample of a study of regulatory T cells in long-lasting Graves disease. TCRdb itself ran the multiplex PCR reads through MiXCR, one entry per CDR3 protein. This sample carries 530,000 or so distinct CDR3 sequences, more than 15% of them seen once, and the ten largest clones take more than 10%. These data also formed part of another study, on T cells in Graves' hyperthyroidism and ophthalmopathy.

The sample in question was peripheral blood mononuclear cells (PBMCs), obtained at new diagnosis, from a patient treated with antithyroid drugs. The receptors here all came from a man aged 18-30 years with Graves disease. Both conserved end residues are part of each CDR3. The order of the fields is D gene, clone size, V gene, J gene, CDR3 DNA, CDR3 protein. D genes are given only for firm matches. Not all rows give a size; the values are once, few, many and, for expanded clones, a class.

>TRBD1|.|TRBV7-7|TRBJ2-1
TGTGCTAGCAGCCTGGGACAGGGAAGGAAAGAGCAGTTCTTC
CASSLGQGRKEQFF
>.|many|TRBV24-1|TRBJ2-3
TGTGCCACCAGTGACTTGAGCACAGATACGCAGTATTTT
CATSDLSTDTQYF
>TRBD1|many|TRBV2|TRBJ2-7
TGTGCCAGCAGTGGGCCGGGACAGGGAATCTACGAGCAGTACTTC
CASSGPGQGIYEQYF
>TRBD1|many|TRBV5-1|TRBJ1-2
TGCGCCAGCAGCCCGACAGGGGAAGGCTATGGCTACACCTTC
CASSPTGEGYGYTF
>.|many|TRBV28|TRBJ2-7
TGTGCCAGCAGCGGAGGGGGCCACGAGCAGTACTTC
CASSGGGHEQYF
>TRBD1|once|TRBV5-1|TRBJ1-2
TGCGCCAGCAGCTCCCGGGACAGCCGAATTACTAACTATGGCTACACCTTC
CASSSRDSRITNYGYTF
>.|few|TRBV7-3|TRBJ2-3
TGTGCCAGCAGCTCGGATGGGGGCCTAGACACAGATACGCAGTATTTT
CASSSDGGLDTDTQYF
>TRBD2|.|TRBV10-1|TRBJ2-1
TGCGCCAGCAGTGCGACTAGCGGGAGGGCGACTGAGCAGTTCTTC
CASSATSGRATEQFF
>.|.|TRBV5-1|TRBJ2-7
TGCGCCAGCAGCTTCCCAGACAGCCCCGAGCAGTACTTC
CASSFPDSPEQYF
>.|many|TRBV3-1|TRBJ2-3
TGTGCCAGCAGCCAAGATTTGGTTCCGCGGCAGGGAATAACAGATACGCAGTATTTT
CASSQDLVPRQGITDTQYF
>.|many|TRBV14|TRBJ1-1
TGTGCCAGCAGCCAACTGGGGTACACTGAAGCTTTCTTT
CASSQLGYTEAFF
>TRBD2|many|TRBV6-1|TRBJ2-7
TGTGCCAGCAGTGAAGCGCTTCGGGGGGTAAAGGTAGACGAGCAGTACTTC
CASSEALRGVKVDEQYF
>.|.|TRBV10-1|TRBJ2-1
TGCGCCAGCAGTGACAAAGGGCTTGAGCAGTTCTTC
CASSDKGLEQFF
>.|few|TRBV6-2/TRBV6-3|TRBJ1-3
TGTGCCAGCAATTTGGGGAACACCATATATTTT
CASNLGNTIYF
>.|many|TRBV27|TRBJ1-2
TGTGCCAGCAGTTTAACCGGGTCGGGGTATGGCTACACCTTC
CASSLTGSGYGYTF
>.|few|TRBV28|TRBJ1-6
TGTGCCAGCAGTTCCCTGGATGCAGGGAACACCTATAATTCACCCCTCCACTTT
CASSSLDAGNTYNSPLHF
>TRBD1|many|TRBV7-9|TRBJ2-1
TGTGCCAGCAGCTTATTCACAGGGGATTACAATGAGCAGTTCTTC
CASSLFTGDYNEQFF
>TRBD1|few|TRBV28|TRBJ1-2
TGTGCCTCCCGGGACAGCTATGGCTACACCTTC
CASRDSYGYTF
>TRBD2|many|TRBV11-2|TRBJ2-5
TGTGCCAGCAGCCGCACCGGGACTAGCCAAGAGACCCAGTACTTC
CASSRTGTSQETQYF
>TRBD2|.|TRBV7-2|TRBJ2-3
TGTGCCAGCAGCCGCCGCGGGGGACTAGTCGAAAATACGCAGTATTTT
CASSRRGGLVENTQYF
>.|many|TRBV3-1|TRBJ1-3
TGTGCCAGCAGCCAGCACAGCTCTGGAAACACCATATATTTT
CASSQHSSGNTIYF
>.|many|TRBV7-9|TRBJ2-1
TGTGCCAGCAGGTATCCTCTGGGCGGGGACTACAATGAGCAGTTCTTC
CASRYPLGGDYNEQFF
>TRBD2|.|TRBV6-1|TRBJ2-7
TGTGCCAGCAGACGAAAGACTAGCGGGAGTGTCTACGAGCAGTACTTC
CASRRKTSGSVYEQYF
>TRBD2|once|TRBV27|TRBJ2-1
TGTGCCAGCAGAACTAGCGCCCGCTCCTACAATGAGCAGTTCTTC
CASRTSARSYNEQFF
>TRBD2|.|TRBV27|TRBJ2-1
TGTGCCAGCAGTGTCCTCCGGGAACTAGCGGGAGGCCCTCTATGGAATGAGCAGTTCTTC
CASSVLRELAGGPLWNEQFF
>.|few|TRBV2|TRBJ1-6
TGTGCCAGCAGGCACCGACAGACTTATAATTCACCCCTCCACTTT
CASRHRQTYNSPLHF
>.|few|TRBV6-1|TRBJ1-3
TGTGCCAGCTCCCCAGGAAGATACTCTGGAAACACCATATATTTT
CASSPGRYSGNTIYF
>.|many|TRBV28|TRBJ2-7
TGTGCCAGCAGTCCAATTAGCGGCCGGGACTCCTACGAGCAGTACTTC
CASSPISGRDSYEQYF
>.|.|TRBV27|TRBJ1-1
TGTGCCAGCAGTCCACGGGGGGCGGGCACTGAAGCTTTCTTT
CASSPRGAGTEAFF
>.|many|TRBV7-3|TRBJ2-7
TGTGCCAGCAGCTTAATGGGCGGCTGGGGCGGCGAGCAGTACTTC
CASSLMGGWGGEQYF
>.|.|TRBV7-2|TRBJ1-3
TGTGCCAGCAGCTTGGGACCCCATCACTCTGGAAACACCATATATTTT
CASSLGPHHSGNTIYF
>.|.|TRBV12-3/TRBV12-4|TRBJ2-2
TGTGCCAGCAGTTTTAAGGCCGGGGAGCTGTTTTTT
CASSFKAGELFF
>.|many|TRBV5-5|TRBJ2-7
TGTGCCAGCAGTTTCACAGGGAACGAGCAGTACTTC
CASSFTGNEQYF
>TRBD1|many|TRBV5-1|TRBJ1-2
TGCGCCAGCAGACCGTCGGGACAGGGGCCGAACTATGGCTACACCTTC
CASRPSGQGPNYGYTF
>.|many|TRBV2|TRBJ2-7
TGTGCCAGCAGTCCGACAGGCCCCTACGAGCAGTACTTC
CASSPTGPYEQYF
>.|few|TRBV3-1|TRBJ2-7
TGTGCCAGCAGCCAAGACGCCGGGGGCATGTACGAGCAGTACTTC
CASSQDAGGMYEQYF
>TRBD1|few|TRBV4-1|TRBJ2-5
TGCGCCAGCAGCCATACCGCAGGGGGCAACACAGAGACCCAGTACTTC
CASSHTAGGNTETQYF
>.|few|TRBV14|TRBJ2-1
TGTGCCAGCAGCCGCGGGACCGGACTGACCTACAATGAGCAGTTCTTC
CASSRGTGLTYNEQFF
>.|few|TRBV6-5|TRBJ2-7
TGTGCCAGCAGTTATGTTCCGGGAGCTCCAAAGGGGGAGCAGTACTTC
CASSYVPGAPKGEQYF
>.|.|TRBV5-6|TRBJ2-7
TGTGCCAGCAGCTTGCGGTTGGGCTCATATGTCTACGAGCAGTACTTC
CASSLRLGSYVYEQYF
>.|many|TRBV28|TRBJ1-2
TGTGCCAGCAGTTTGGGAGGGCTCTATGGCTACACCTTC
CASSLGGLYGYTF
>.|.|TRBV3-1|TRBJ2-3
TGTGCCAGCACCTCATTTCCAGATACGCAGTATTTT
CASTSFPDTQYF
>.|.|TRBV10-3|TRBJ1-2
TGTGCCATCAGGAGGGCCACAGAATTATCTAACTATGGCTACACCTTC
CAIRRATELSNYGYTF
>.|few|TRBV19|TRBJ2-1
TGTGCCAGTAGTATAGACAACAGGCGGAATGAGCAGTTCTTC
CASSIDNRRNEQFF
>.|many|TRBV5-1|TRBJ2-5
TGCGCCAGCAGCTTGGCCGGGGTCGGGGAGACCCAGTACTTC
CASSLAGVGETQYF
>.|.|TRBV7-2|TRBJ2-2
TGTGCCAGCAGCTTAGGTAGTAGCCCAGGACCGGACACCGGGGAGCTGTTTTTT
CASSLGSSPGPDTGELFF
>.|few|TRBV2|TRBJ2-7
TGTGCCAGCAGTGTAAAAGGGATGGGCGAGCAGTACTTC
CASSVKGMGEQYF